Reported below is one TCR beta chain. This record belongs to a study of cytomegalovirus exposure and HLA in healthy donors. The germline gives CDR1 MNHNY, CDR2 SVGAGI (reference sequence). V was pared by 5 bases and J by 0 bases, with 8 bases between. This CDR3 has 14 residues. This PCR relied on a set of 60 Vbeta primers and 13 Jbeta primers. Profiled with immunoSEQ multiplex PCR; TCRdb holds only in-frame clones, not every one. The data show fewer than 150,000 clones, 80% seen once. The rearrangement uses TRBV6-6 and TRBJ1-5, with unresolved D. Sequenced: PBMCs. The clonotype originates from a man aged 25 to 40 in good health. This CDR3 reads CASSHINSNQPQHF. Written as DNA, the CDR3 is TGTGCCAGCAGTCACATTAATAGCAATCAGCCCCAGCATTTT.